This T cell receptor (beta chain) originates from a study of T cells in Graves' hyperthyroidism and ophthalmopathy. The CDR3 extends over 13 amino acids. Deletions cut 4 bases from V and 4 bases from J, with 10 bases between. This clonotype was seen ten or more times. There were TCR beta CDR3 regions amplified from RNA transcripts. A first-round RT-PCR of the TCR CDR3 used the HTBI primer set. TCRdb recomputed calls from the multiplex PCR reads with MiXCR, one row per CDR3 protein. The sample consists of fewer than 650,000 distinct CDR3 sequences, 11% to 15% of them appearing once. Sequencing was done on a sample of blood. The clonotype was recovered from a woman between 25 and 40 years old with Graves' hyperthyroidism that later progressed to Graves' ophthalmopathy. The chain employs TRBV12-3 or TRBV12-4 and TRBJ1-1, with TRBD1 as a possible D gene (5 bases). For the CDR3, the DNA is TGTGCCAGCAGTTCCGGCAGGGTCACTGAAGCTTTCTTT. As protein: CASSSGRVTEAFF.